This T cell receptor (beta chain) was captured by sequencing in a study of vaccination and CD4 T cells after COVID-19. About the research overall: For each participant, vaccination comprised two doses of either the BNT162b2 or the mRNA-1273 vaccine. Overlapping peptides covering the spike proteins of SARS-CoV-2, HCoV-NL63, HCoV-OC43 and HCoV-229E were added to stimulate cells. Notes on the study in general: Median SARS-CoV-2-reactive clonotype numbers went up from approximately 21 to 40, but not significantly.

The CDR3 contains 14 residues. Trimming cost V 6 bases and J 6 bases, with 18 bases left between them. CDR1 is WNHNN and CDR2 is SYGVQD in the germline V gene (reference sequence). Cultured CD4+ T cells had their DNA profiled by the Oncomine TCR Beta short-read assay. A single record per CDR3 protein comes from TCRdb applying MiXCR to the PCR reads. The data show roughly 8,700 distinct CDR3 sequences, approximately 51% seen once. This clonotype appeared a single time. Antigen unknown. Treatment denoted: roughly 10-day PBMC culture with coronavirus spike peptide pools or control peptides (ViraFEST assay). The collection of CD4+ T cells from the unexposed donor took place before the COVID-19 pandemic (2011-2018).

This TCR derives from a human donor in good health. The source material was CD4+ T cells from blood, cultured in vitro. This chain connects TRBV10-1 to TRBJ2-7, with D possibly being TRBD2 (5 bases). CDR3 residues: CASSDLREWSEQYF. DNA for the CDR3: TGCGCCAGCAGCGACCTGAGGGAGTGGTCCGAGCAGTACTTC.